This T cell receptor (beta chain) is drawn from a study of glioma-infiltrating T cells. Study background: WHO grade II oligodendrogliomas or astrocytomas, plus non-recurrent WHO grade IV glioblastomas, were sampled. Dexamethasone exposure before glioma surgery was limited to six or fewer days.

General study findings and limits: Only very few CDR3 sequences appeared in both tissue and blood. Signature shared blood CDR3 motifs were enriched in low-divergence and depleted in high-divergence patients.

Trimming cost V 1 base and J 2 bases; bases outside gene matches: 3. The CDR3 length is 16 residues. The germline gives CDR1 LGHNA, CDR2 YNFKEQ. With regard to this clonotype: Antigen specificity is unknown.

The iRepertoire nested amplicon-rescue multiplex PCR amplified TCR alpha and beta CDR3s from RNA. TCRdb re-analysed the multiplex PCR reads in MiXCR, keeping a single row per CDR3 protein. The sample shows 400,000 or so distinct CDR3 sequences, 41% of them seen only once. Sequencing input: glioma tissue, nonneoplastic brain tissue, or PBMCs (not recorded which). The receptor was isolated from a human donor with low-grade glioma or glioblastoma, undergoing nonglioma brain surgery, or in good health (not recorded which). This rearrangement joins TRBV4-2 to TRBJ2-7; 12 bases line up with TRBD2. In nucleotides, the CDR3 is TGTGCCAGCAGCCAAGGGTCTAGCGGGAGGGCCTACGAGCAGTACTTC. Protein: CASSQGSSGRAYEQYF.